The 16 T cell receptor beta chains reported below all come from one sample, sequenced in a study of cytomegalovirus exposure and HLA in healthy donors. The PCR contained 60 Vbeta and 13 Jbeta primers. Sequencing was performed with immunoSEQ multiplex PCR; in TCRdb, only in-frame clones are kept and a portion is missing. There are under 250,000 clones in the sample; around 73% occur only once, and 3% to 4% lies in the top ten. Sequenced input: PBMCs. These receptors were obtained from a male donor in good health and CMV-seronegative.

The V call is TRBV5-1, the J call TRBJ2-3, with 8 bases that match TRBD1. V trimming: 5 bases; J trimming: 0 bases; junction bases outside the gene matches: 2. This CDR3 spans 14 amino acids. CDR1 and CDR2 from the germline V gene are SGHRS and YFSETQ. CDR3 in amino acids: CASRTGASTDTQYF. CDR3 nucleotides: TGCGCCAGCAGGACAGGGGCCAGCACAGATACGCAGTATTTT.

This clone is a singleton in its sample. The chain recombines TRBV5-8 with TRBJ1-5; TRBD1 matches at 9 bases. Germline assignment: CDR1 SGHTS and CDR2 YDEGEE. The trim removed 4 bases at V and 4 bases at J, leaving 6 bases unmatched. This CDR3 spans 15 amino acids. The CDR3 DNA sequence: TGTGCCAGCAGCCGAGGACAGGGGACTAATCAGCCCCAGCATTTT. Protein sequence: CASSRGQGTNQPQHF.

The chain is built from TRBV29-1 and TRBJ2-5, with 8 bases lining up with TRBD2. V lost 6 bases to trimming and J lost 9 bases; unmatched junction nucleotides: 15. Germline V CDR1 and CDR2: SQVTM, ANQGSEA. The CDR3 totals 14 residues. The CDR3 loop is CSVRVGGRGVSQYF. DNA of the CDR3: TGCAGCGTGAGGGTCGGGGGGCGGGGGGTGTCCCAGTACTTC.

Written as DNA, the CDR3 is TGTGCCAGCAGTCGTGGACTAGGAGGGACCGGGGAGCTGTTTTTT. Translation gives CASSRGLGGTGELFF. The chain is built from TRBV6-1 and TRBJ2-2, with 7 bases matching TRBD2. From germline, CDR1 is MNHNS and CDR2 SASEGT. Trimming took 5 bases from V and 5 from J; bases not matched to a gene: 8. CDR3 length: 15 residues.

The V gene is TRBV5-1, the J gene TRBJ2-1; D perhaps matches TRBD2 (6 bases). V was clipped by 5 bases and J by 6 bases, with 18 bases between them. Germline V gene sequence: CDR1 SGHRS, CDR2 YFSETQ. The CDR3 covers 15 residues. CDR3 amino acids: CASSRSGAGTNEQFF. CDR3 DNA: TGCGCCAGCAGTCGAAGCGGAGCGGGTACCAATGAGCAGTTCTTC.

The chain couples TRBV4-1 to TRBJ1-5, with 10 bases lining up with TRBD1. V lost 4 bases and J lost 5; bases outside the gene matches: 2. This CDR3 is built from 14 residues. Germline assignment: CDR1 MGHRA and CDR2 YSYEKL. CDR3 residues: CASSPTGGYQPQHF. The DNA for the CDR3 is TGCGCCAGCAGCCCGACAGGGGGCTATCAGCCCCAGCATTTT.

Notes on this clone: The junction shows a germline mismatch at one end, possibly a read error. This chain connects TRBV6-1 to TRBJ1-5, with TRBD1 as a possible D gene (5 bases). The CDR3 has 15 amino acids. Germline-derived CDR1 and CDR2 are MNHNS and SASEGT. In DNA form, the CDR3 reads TGTGCCAGCAGAGAAGCTTTGGGGGGGAATCAGCCCCAGCATTTT. Its protein is CASREALGGNQPQHF.

The CDR3 loop reads CATLGAGGAPGPQHF. In DNA, the CDR3 is TGTGCCACCCTAGGGGCAGGAGGGGCCCCAGGGCCCCAGCATTTT. The chain is built from TRBV19 and TRBJ1-5; D perhaps matches TRBD1 (5 bases). The CDR3 is 15 residues long. Germline V CDR1 and CDR2: LNHDA, SQIVND (reference sequence). V dropped 10 bases and J dropped 9 bases, with 25 bases sitting between them.

The chain carries TRBV9 and TRBJ2-3; perhaps TRBD2 as D (7 bases). Germline V gene data show CDR1 as SGDLS and CDR2 as YYNGEE. This CDR3 is 17 amino acids long. The V end was cut by 0 bases, the J end by 4 bases, with 18 bases between. CDR3 sequence: CASSVDPTGGASDTQYF. As DNA, the CDR3 is TGTGCCAGCAGCGTAGACCCCACGGGGGGCGCGTCAGATACGCAGTATTTT.

This clone was found once. This chain links TRBV27 with TRBJ2-1; weak D call: TRBD2 (6 bases). V was trimmed by 3 bases and J by 4 bases, leaving 13 bases between them. The CDR3 has 15 residues. The germline gives CDR1 MNHEY, CDR2 SMNVEV (reference sequence). CDR3 coding DNA: TGTGCCAGCAGTTTTTTCGCGGGAACATACAATGAGCAGTTCTTC. Encoded protein: CASSFFAGTYNEQFF.

J is TRBJ2-7 and V is TRBV7-9, with D maybe TRBD1 (5 bases). Per the germline V gene, CDR1 is SEHNR and CDR2 is FQNEAQ (reference sequence). V lost 1 base and J lost 6, with 13 bases in between. The length of the CDR3 is 14 residues. CDR3 DNA: TGTGCCAGCAGCTTAGAGGCAGGGCCAGGCGAGCAGTACTTC. Its translation: CASSLEAGPGEQYF.

This clone was seen once. The chain employs TRBV7-9 and TRBJ2-2; TRBD1 matches 9 bases. The CDR3 runs to 19 residues. Trimming cost V 2 bases and J 0 bases; bases outside gene matches: 10. The germline CDR1 and CDR2 sequences are SEHNR and FQNEAQ (reference sequence). Here the CDR3 DNA reads TGTGCCAGCAGCTTAACCATTATCGGGGACAGGGCGAACACCGGGGAGCTGTTTTTT. Translation: CASSLTIIGDRANTGELFF.

This clone was seen many times. V and J are TRBV28 and TRBJ1-5, with 7 bases aligning to TRBD1. The junction had 5 bases not matched to a gene; V was cut back by 8 bases and J by 7 bases. CDR3 size: 12 residues. Per germline, CDR1 MDHEN and CDR2 SYDVKM. The CDR3, as DNA: TGTGCCAGCTTGACAGGGACGCAGCCCCAGCATTTT. It encodes CASLTGTQPQHF.

The chain combines TRBV5-1 with TRBJ1-2, with 7 nucleotides matching TRBD1. CDR3 length equals 14 residues. J lost 6 bases, V lost 4 bases, and 9 bases had no gene match. CDR1 is SGHRS and CDR2 is YFSETQ in the germline V gene. Written as DNA, the CDR3 is TGCGCCAGCAGCCCTCAACGGACAGGCGATGGCTACACCTTC. This translates into CASSPQRTGDGYTF.

The gene calls are TRBV30 and TRBJ2-7; TRBD1 might be the D (6 bases). The CDR3 consists of 13 residues. The germline V gene has CDR1 GTSNPN and CDR2 SVGIG (reference sequence). The ends were cut back, 3 bases at V and 7 bases at J, with 16 bases in the middle. The CDR3, as DNA: TGTGCCTGGAGCCCTGGGGGCCCCGGGGAGCAGTACTTC. It is translated as CAWSPGGPGEQYF.

V is TRBV7-9 and J is TRBJ1-4; TRBD1 matches 8 bases. Trimming cost V 1 base and J 8 bases; bases outside gene matches: 3. Germline V gives CDR1 SEHNR, CDR2 FQNEAQ (reference sequence). The CDR3 runs 14 residues. CDR3: CASSLVQGAEKLFF. In nucleotides, the CDR3 is TGTGCCAGCAGCTTAGTCCAGGGGGCGGAAAAACTGTTTTTT.